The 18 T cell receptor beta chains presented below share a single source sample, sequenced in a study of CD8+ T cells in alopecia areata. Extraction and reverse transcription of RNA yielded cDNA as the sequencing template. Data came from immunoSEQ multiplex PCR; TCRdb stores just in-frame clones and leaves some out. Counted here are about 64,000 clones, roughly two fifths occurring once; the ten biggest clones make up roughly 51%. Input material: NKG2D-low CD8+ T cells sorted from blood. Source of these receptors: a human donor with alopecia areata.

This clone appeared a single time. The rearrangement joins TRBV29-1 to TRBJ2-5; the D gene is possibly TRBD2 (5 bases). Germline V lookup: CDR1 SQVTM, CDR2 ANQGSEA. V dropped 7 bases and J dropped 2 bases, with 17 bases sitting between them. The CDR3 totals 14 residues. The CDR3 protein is CSAERGLGQETQYF. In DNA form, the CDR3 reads TGCAGCGCCGAGAGAGGGCTAGGGCAAGAGACCCAGTACTTC.

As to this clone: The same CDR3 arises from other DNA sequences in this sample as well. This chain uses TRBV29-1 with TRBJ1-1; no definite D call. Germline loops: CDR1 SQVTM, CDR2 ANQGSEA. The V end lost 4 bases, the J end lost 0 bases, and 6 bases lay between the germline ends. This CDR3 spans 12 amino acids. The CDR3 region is CSVGRLNTEAFF. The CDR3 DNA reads TGCAGCGTTGGACGGCTGAACACTGAAGCTTTCTTT.

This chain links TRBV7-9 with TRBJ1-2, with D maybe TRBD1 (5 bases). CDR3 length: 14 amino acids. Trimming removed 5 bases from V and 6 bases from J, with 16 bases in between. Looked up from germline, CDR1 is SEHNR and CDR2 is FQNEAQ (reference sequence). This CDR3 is CASSLPGPLDGYTF. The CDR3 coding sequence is TGTGCCAGCAGCCTTCCAGGGCCGTTAGATGGCTACACCTTC.

The CDR3 nucleotides read TGTGCCAGCAGCTTTAGCAGGGGTTCCTACGAGCAGTACTTC. Translation gives CASSFSRGSYEQYF. The rearrangement joins TRBV13 to TRBJ2-7; D might be TRBD1 (6 bases). Trimming removed 3 bases at V and 1 base at J, with 10 bases between. CDR3 length equals 14 residues. CDR1 and CDR2 (germline): PRHDT, FYEKMQ (reference sequence).

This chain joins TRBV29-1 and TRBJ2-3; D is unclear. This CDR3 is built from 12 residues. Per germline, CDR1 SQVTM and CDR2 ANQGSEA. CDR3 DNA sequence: TGCACCGCGGCAGGCGCCGCAGATACGCAGTATTTT. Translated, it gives CTAAGAADTQYF.

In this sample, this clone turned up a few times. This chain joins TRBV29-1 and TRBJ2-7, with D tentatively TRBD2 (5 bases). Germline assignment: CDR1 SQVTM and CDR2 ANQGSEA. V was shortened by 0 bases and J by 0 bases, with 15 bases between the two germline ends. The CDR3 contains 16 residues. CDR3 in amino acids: CSVEDDSPGSSYEQYF. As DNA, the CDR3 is TGCAGCGTTGAAGATGACTCTCCGGGGAGCTCCTACGAGCAGTACTTC.

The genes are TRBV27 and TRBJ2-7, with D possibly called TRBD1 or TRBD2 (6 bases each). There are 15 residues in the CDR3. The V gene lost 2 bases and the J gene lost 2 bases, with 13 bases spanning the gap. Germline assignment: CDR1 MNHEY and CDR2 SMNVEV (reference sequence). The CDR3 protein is CASSLGSGAPYEQYF. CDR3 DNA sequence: TGTGCCAGCAGTTTAGGGTCGGGGGCCCCCTACGAGCAGTACTTC.

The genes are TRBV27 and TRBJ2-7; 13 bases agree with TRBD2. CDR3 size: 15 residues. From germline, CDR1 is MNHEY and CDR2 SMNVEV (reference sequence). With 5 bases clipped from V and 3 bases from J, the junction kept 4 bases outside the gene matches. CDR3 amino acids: CASSPGTSGNYEQYF. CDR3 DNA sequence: TGTGCCAGCAGTCCCGGGACTAGCGGGAACTACGAGCAGTACTTC.

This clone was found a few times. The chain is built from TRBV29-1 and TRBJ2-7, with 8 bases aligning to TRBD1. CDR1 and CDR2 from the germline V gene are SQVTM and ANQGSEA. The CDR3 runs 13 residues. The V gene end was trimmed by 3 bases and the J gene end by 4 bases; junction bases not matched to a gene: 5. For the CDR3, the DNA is TGCAGCGTTGAGCAGGGGGCCCCTTACGAGCAGTACTTC. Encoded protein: CSVEQGAPYEQYF.

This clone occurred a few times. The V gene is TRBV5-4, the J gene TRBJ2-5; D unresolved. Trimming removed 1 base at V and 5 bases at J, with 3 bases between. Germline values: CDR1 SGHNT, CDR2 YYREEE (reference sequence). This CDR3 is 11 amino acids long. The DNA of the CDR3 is TGTGCCAGCAGCTTGACCGAGACCCAGTACTTC. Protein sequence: CASSLTETQYF. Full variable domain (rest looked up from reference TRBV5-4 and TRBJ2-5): ETGVTQSPTHLIKTRGQQVTLRCSSQSGHNTVSWYQQALGQGPQFIFQYYREEENGRGNFPPRFSGLQFPNYSSELNVNALELDDSALYLCASSLTETQYFGPGTRLLVL.

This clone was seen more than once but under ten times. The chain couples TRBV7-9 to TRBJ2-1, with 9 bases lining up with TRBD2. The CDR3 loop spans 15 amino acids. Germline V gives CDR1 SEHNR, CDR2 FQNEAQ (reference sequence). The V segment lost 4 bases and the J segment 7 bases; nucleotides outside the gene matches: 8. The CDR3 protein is CASSSRREGRNEQFF. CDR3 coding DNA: TGTGCCAGCAGCTCTAGGCGGGAGGGCCGGAATGAGCAGTTCTTC. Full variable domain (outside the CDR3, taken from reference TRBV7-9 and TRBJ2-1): DTGVSQNPRHKITKRGQNVTFRCDPISEHNRLYWYRQTLGQGPEFLTYFQNEAQLEKSRLLSDRFSAERPKGSFSTLEIQRTEQGDSAMYLCASSSRREGRNEQFFGPGTRLTVL.

CDR3 region: CASSLEVAGEQYF. In DNA form, the CDR3 reads TGTGCCAGCAGCTTAGAGGTGGCGGGCGAGCAGTACTTC. The genes are TRBV7-6 and TRBJ2-7, with D maybe TRBD2 (5 bases). The CDR3 is 13 residues long. The germline CDR1 and CDR2 sequences are SGHVS and FNYEAQ. Trimming shortened V by 1 base and J by 6 bases, and 10 bases separated the two germline ends.

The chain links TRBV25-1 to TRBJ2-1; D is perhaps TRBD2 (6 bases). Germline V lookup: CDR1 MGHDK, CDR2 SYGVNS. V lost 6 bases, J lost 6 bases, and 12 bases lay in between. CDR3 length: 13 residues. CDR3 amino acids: CASRPRGSNEQFF. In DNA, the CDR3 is TGTGCCAGCAGACCCCGGGGGTCCAATGAGCAGTTCTTC.

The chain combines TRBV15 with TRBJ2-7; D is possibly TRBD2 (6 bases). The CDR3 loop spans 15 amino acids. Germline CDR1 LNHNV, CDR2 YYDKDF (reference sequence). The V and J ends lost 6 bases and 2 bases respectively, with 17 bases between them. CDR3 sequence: CATSNSGLGAYEQYF. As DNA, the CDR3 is TGTGCCACCAGTAATAGCGGCCTCGGGGCCTACGAGCAGTACTTC.

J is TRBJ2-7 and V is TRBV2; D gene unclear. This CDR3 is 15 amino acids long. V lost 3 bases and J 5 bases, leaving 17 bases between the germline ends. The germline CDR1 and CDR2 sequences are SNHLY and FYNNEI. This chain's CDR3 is CASSDSLEDRHEQYF. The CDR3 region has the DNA TGTGCCAGCAGTGATTCCTTAGAGGATCGACACGAGCAGTACTTC.

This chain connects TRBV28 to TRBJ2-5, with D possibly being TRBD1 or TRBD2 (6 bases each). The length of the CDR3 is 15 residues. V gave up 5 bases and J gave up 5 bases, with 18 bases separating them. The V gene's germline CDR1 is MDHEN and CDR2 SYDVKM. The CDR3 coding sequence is TGTGCCAGCAGTCAACGCGGGGCAGGGGTTGAGACCCAGTACTTC. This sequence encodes CASSQRGAGVETQYF. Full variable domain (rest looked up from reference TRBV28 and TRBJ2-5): DVKVTQSSRYLVKRTGEKVFLECVQDMDHENMFWYRQDPGLGLRLIYFSYDVKMKEKGDIPEGYSVSREKKERFSLILESASTNQTSMYLCASSQRGAGVETQYFGPGTRLLVL.

The CDR3 sequence: CASSLRQGPNYGYTF. The DNA of the CDR3 is TGCGCCAGCAGCCTTAGACAGGGTCCCAACTATGGCTACACCTTC. The rearrangement links TRBV4-1 to TRBJ1-2; TRBD1 aligns across 7 bases. With 4 bases clipped from V and 2 bases from J, the junction kept 7 bases outside the gene matches. CDR1 and CDR2 from the germline V gene are MGHRA and YSYEKL. This CDR3 region has 15 residues.

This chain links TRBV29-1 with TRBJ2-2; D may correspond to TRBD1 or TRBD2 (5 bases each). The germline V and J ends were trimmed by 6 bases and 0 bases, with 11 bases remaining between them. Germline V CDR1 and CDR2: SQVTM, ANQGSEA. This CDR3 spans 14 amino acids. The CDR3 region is CSVDGATNTGELFF. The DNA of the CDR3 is TGCAGCGTCGACGGGGCCACGAACACCGGGGAGCTGTTTTTT.